Each of the 12 T cell receptor beta chains below was sequenced from the same sample in a study of blood T cell repertoires in COVID-19. The data were produced by immunoSEQ multiplex PCR, yet TCRdb's version contains in-frame clones alone and is incomplete. Among about 380,000 clones, around 90% were seen once, and the ten largest hold 0.9% to 1.5%. Material for sequencing was PBMCs or T cells enriched from blood (not recorded which). These receptors originate from a woman under 30 who had recovered from COVID-19.

The chain uses TRBV9 and TRBJ1-5; 9 nucleotides line up with TRBD1. The V gene's germline CDR1 is SGDLS and CDR2 YYNGEE. Losses at the gene ends were 4 bases for V and 1 base for J; bases not matched to a gene: 3. The CDR3 covers 15 residues. CDR3 protein: CASSNRGQSNQPQHF. DNA of the CDR3: TGTGCCAGCAGCAACAGGGGGCAAAGCAATCAGCCCCAGCATTTT.

The DNA for the CDR3 is TGCGCCAGCAGCCAAGGGACTAGCAGATTACAAGAGACCCAGTACTTC. Amino acid sequence: CASSQGTSRLQETQYF. The chain couples TRBV4-1 to TRBJ2-5, with 8 nucleotides matching TRBD2. With V trimmed by 1 base and J by 2 bases, 6 bases remained unmatched. CDR3 length equals 16 residues. Germline V lookup: CDR1 MGHRA, CDR2 YSYEKL.

This clone was seen only a few times. The chain combines TRBV5-1 with TRBJ2-7; a weak D match, TRBD2 (6 bases). This CDR3 is 16 amino acids long. Trimming stripped 0 bases from V and 7 bases from J, with 20 bases between. Germline CDR1 is SGHRS and CDR2 is YFSETQ. In DNA, the CDR3 is TGCGCCAGCAGCTTGGAGCTGGGACCCATCGCGGGGGAGCAGTACTTC. It yields the protein CASSLELGPIAGEQYF.

The V gene is TRBV29-1, the J gene TRBJ1-4; D unclear. This CDR3 spans 12 amino acids. V lost 7 bases to trimming and J lost 5 bases, with 11 bases between them. The germline V gene has CDR1 SQVTM and CDR2 ANQGSEA. The CDR3 loop reads CSAGKLNEKLFF. CDR3 coding DNA: TGCAGCGCCGGGAAACTAAATGAAAAACTGTTTTTT.

The gene calls are TRBV28 and TRBJ1-1; D may be TRBD1 (5 bases). Trimming removed 4 bases from V and 4 bases from J, with 19 bases in between. CDR1 and CDR2 (germline): MDHEN, SYDVKM. This CDR3 is built from 16 residues. CDR3 bases: TGTGCCAGCAGTTCCCGGAGGGTAGGGGTGGGCACTGAAGCTTTCTTT. Translating gives CASSSRRVGVGTEAFF. Full variable domain (rest looked up from reference TRBV28 and TRBJ1-1): DVKVTQSSRYLVKRTGEKVFLECVQDMDHENMFWYRQDPGLGLRLIYFSYDVKMKEKGDIPEGYSVSREKKERFSLILESASTNQTSMYLCASSSRRVGVGTEAFFGQGTRLTVV.

Comment on this clone: The junction does not match germline at one end; this may be a read error. The chain has TRBV15 and TRBJ1-6; TRBD1 might be the D (5 bases). The CDR3 totals 12 residues. Per the germline V gene, CDR1 is LNHNV and CDR2 is YYDKDF (reference sequence). CDR3 bases: TGTGCCACCAGCAGGGACAATTCACCCTTCCACTTT. Translating it yields CATSRDNSPFHF.

The rearrangement uses TRBV7-2 and TRBJ1-2, with TRBD1 identical over 7 bases. The germline V gene has CDR1 SGHTA and CDR2 FQGNSA. V lost 2 bases to trimming and J lost 1 base; unmatched junction nucleotides: 13. The CDR3 sequence is 18 residues long. CDR3 region: CASSLIPGTAMLNYGYTF. The DNA of the CDR3 is TGTGCCAGCAGCTTAATCCCTGGGACAGCCATGCTTAACTATGGCTACACCTTC. The entire variable domain, with the rest obtained from reference TRBV7-2 and TRBJ1-2, is as follows: GAGVSQSPSNKVTEKGKDVELRCDPISGHTALYWYRQSLGQGLEFLIYFQGNSAPDKSGLPSDRFSAERTGGSVSTLTIQRTQQEDSAVYLCASSLIPGTAMLNYGYTFGSGTRLTVV.

This rearrangement joins TRBV5-6 to TRBJ1-5; a weak D match, TRBD1 (6 bases). The CDR3 covers 15 residues. Between the trimmed V and J ends, which lost 1 base and 0 bases, there was a span of 8 bases. Germline values: CDR1 SGHDT, CDR2 YYEEEE. CDR3 DNA sequence: TGTGCCAGCAGCTTGACAGGGACTAGCAATCAGCCCCAGCATTTT. Encoded protein: CASSLTGTSNQPQHF.

This rearrangement joins TRBV10-3 to TRBJ2-2; D remains unclear. Trimming shortened V by 0 bases and J by 0 bases, and 8 bases separated the two germline ends. The CDR3 contains 16 residues. Germline CDR1 reads ENHRY; CDR2 reads SYGVKD. The CDR3: CAISESSSPNTGELFF. DNA for the CDR3: TGTGCCATCAGTGAGTCTTCGTCTCCGAACACCGGGGAGCTGTTTTTT.

The chain joins TRBV30 to TRBJ2-5; 8 bases match TRBD2. CDR1 GTSNPN and CDR2 SVGIG come from the germline V gene (reference sequence). The J segment lost 5 bases and the V segment lost 8 bases, leaving 13 bases of the junction unmatched. This CDR3 is 14 amino acids long. Here the CDR3 reads CALVKSGGPETQYF. The DNA of the CDR3 is TGTGCCCTGGTTAAGTCGGGGGGGCCTGAGACCCAGTACTTC.

The chain links TRBV7-3 to TRBJ2-3; 11 positions match TRBD1. Looked up from germline, CDR1 is SGHTA and CDR2 is FQGTGA. V shed 4 bases, J shed 6 bases, and the junction held 6 bases outside the gene matches. This CDR3 has 15 residues. The CDR3 region has the DNA TGTGCCAGCAGCTATTCCGGGACAGGGGGGGATACGCAGTATTTT. This translates into CASSYSGTGGDTQYF.

The chain employs TRBV28 and TRBJ2-2; D unresolved. The CDR3 loop spans 12 amino acids. CDR1 and CDR2 from the germline V gene are MDHEN and SYDVKM. The V and J ends lost 6 bases and 7 bases respectively, with 9 bases between them. CDR3 protein: CASRQSNGELFF. CDR3 in DNA: TGTGCCAGCAGACAATCGAACGGGGAGCTGTTTTTT.